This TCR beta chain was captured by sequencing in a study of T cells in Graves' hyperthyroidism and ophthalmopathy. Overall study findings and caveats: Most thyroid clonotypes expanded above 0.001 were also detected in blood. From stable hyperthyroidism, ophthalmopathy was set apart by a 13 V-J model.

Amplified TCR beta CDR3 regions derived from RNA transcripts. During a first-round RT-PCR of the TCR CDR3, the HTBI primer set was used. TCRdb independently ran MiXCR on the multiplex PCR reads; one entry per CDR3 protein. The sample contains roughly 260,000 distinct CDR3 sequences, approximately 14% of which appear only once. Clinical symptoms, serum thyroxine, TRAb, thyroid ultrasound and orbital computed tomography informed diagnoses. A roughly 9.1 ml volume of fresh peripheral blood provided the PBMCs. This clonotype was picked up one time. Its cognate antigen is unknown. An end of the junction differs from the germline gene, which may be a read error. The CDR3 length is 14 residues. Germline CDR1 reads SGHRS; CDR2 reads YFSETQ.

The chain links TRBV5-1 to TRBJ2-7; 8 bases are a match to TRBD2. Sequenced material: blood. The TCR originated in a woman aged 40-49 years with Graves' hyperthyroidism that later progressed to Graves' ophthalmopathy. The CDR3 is CASSPGGGTNEQYF. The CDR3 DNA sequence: TGTGCCAGCAGCCCTGGCGGGGGGACAAACGAGCAGTACTTC.